Described below is a single T cell receptor (beta chain) sequence and its context. The antigen remains undetermined. The source of the sample is a study of T cells in localized non-small cell lung cancer. Study results and limitations: Greater blood T cell density accompanied longer overall survival. Investigators sequenced only a single tumor region, leaving heterogeneity possible. In adjacent lung appeared a median around 56 of the top 100 tumor clones. Clonality of T cells reached its maximum in uninvolved adjacent lung, surpassing tumor.

Germline assignment: CDR1 SGDLS and CDR2 YYNGEE. Trimming took 6 bases from V and 3 from J, leaving 17 bases between them. The CDR3 is made up of 15 amino acids. Here immunoSEQ multiplex PCR was the method, and the copy in TCRdb shows in-frame clones only, minus some. The table shows about 21,000 clones, with roughly 84% occurring only once. This chain uses TRBV9 with TRBJ2-3; tentatively, D is TRBD2 (7 bases). The material sequenced was peripheral blood, taken before any cancer treatment. The clonotype was recovered from a man aged 40 to 75 with stage I lung adenocarcinoma. CDR3 nucleotides: TGTGCCAGCAATAAGGGGGGGACCCTGACAGATACGCAGTATTTT. Residues: CASNKGGTLTDTQYF. Full variable domain (outside the CDR3, taken from reference TRBV9 and TRBJ2-3): DSGVTQTPKHLITATGQRVTLRCSPRSGDLSVYWYQQSLDQGLQFLIQYYNGEERAKGNILERFSAQQFPDLHSELNLSSLELGDSALYFCASNKGGTLTDTQYFGPGTRLTVL.